This entry lists 10 T cell receptor beta chains sequenced from one sample in a study of shared clonotypes between healthy human individuals. Repertoires were generated with immunoSEQ multiplex PCR, while TCRdb's copy carries only in-frame clones and drops some. The data contain fewer than 2.5 million clones, approximately 94% of them singletons. The sequenced sample consisted of naive CD4+ T cells from PBMCs. Subset meaning: CD45RA+ positively selected. These receptors all come from a man aged 18 to 29 in good health. Some clones in this sample may be carry-over from other donors' samples.

This clone has a single count. The chain uses TRBV19 and TRBJ2-1; 7 bases map to TRBD2. CDR1 and CDR2 from the germline V gene are LNHDA and SQIVND (reference sequence). The CDR3 is made up of 16 amino acids. V was pared by 3 bases and J by 5 bases, with 10 bases of the junction left unmatched. CDR3 DNA sequence: TGTGCCAGTAGTATGGTCGGTCGGCTAGCGGACAATGAGCAGTTCTTC. Amino acids: CASSMVGRLADNEQFF.

This chain connects TRBV2 to TRBJ2-1; no reliable D call. CDR3 size: 13 residues. V lost 7 bases and J lost 6, with 13 bases in between. From germline, CDR1 is SNHLY and CDR2 FYNNEI. CDR3 sequence: CASNDLAGNEQFF. The CDR3 DNA follows: TGTGCCAGCAATGATTTGGCCGGCAATGAGCAGTTCTTC. The whole variable domain, remainder taken from reference TRBV2 and TRBJ2-1, is EPEVTQTPSHQVTQMGQEVILRCVPISNHLYFYWYRQILGQKVEFLVSFYNNEISEKSEIFDDQFSVERPDGSNFTLKIRSTKLEDSAMYFCASNDLAGNEQFFGPGTRLTVL.

J is TRBJ1-4 and V is TRBV28; TRBD1 agrees at 8 bases. This CDR3 region has 15 residues. The germline V gene encodes CDR1 MDHEN and CDR2 SYDVKM. V lost 4 bases, J lost 6 bases, and 7 bases stayed unmatched. CDR3 region: CASSSSGTGYEKLFF. For the CDR3, the DNA is TGTGCCAGCAGTTCCTCCGGGACAGGTTATGAAAAACTGTTTTTT.

This chain connects TRBV7-2 to TRBJ1-3, with D unclear. This CDR3 region has 13 residues. In germline, CDR1 is SGHTA, CDR2 FQGNSA. CDR3 nucleotides: TGTGGGGGAACGAGGTCCTCTGGAAACACCATATATTTT. Translated, it gives CGGTRSSGNTIYF.

The chain recombines TRBV10-1 with TRBJ2-5; D is possibly TRBD2 (6 bases). V was pared by 6 bases and J by 5 bases, with 13 bases between. Germline values: CDR1 WNHNN, CDR2 SYGVQD (reference sequence). The CDR3 totals 13 residues. The CDR3 DNA reads TGCGCCAGCAGCGGGACTCGTAGGGAGACCCAGTACTTC. Translation: CASSGTRRETQYF.

As for this clone: Distinct nucleotide sequences in the sample also encode this CDR3. The J gene is TRBJ2-7, the V gene TRBV28; D not resolved. CDR1 is MDHEN and CDR2 is SYDVKM in the germline V gene. CDR3 length: 13 residues. Trimming stripped 3 bases from V and 1 base from J, with 7 bases between. CDR3 nucleotides: TGTGCCAGCAGTTTGTCAGAGTCCTACGAGCAGTACTTC. This sequence encodes CASSLSESYEQYF.

This chain links TRBV15 with TRBJ1-5, with 7 positions matching TRBD1. There are 17 residues in the CDR3. The V gene end was trimmed by 2 bases and the J gene end by 5 bases; junction bases not matched to a gene: 12. Germline V gives CDR1 LNHNV, CDR2 YYDKDF (reference sequence). CDR3 loop: CATSRYRVDRVDQPQHF. The CDR3 DNA reads as TGTGCCACCAGCAGATACAGGGTCGACAGGGTCGATCAGCCCCAGCATTTT.

The chain joins TRBV7-8 to TRBJ1-5; TRBD1 matches 8 bases. This CDR3 is built from 19 residues. Looked up from germline, CDR1 is SGHVS and CDR2 is FQNEAQ. V was pared by 2 bases and J by 0 bases, with 12 bases of the junction left unmatched. CDR3 amino acids: CASSLRGQGQTDSNQPQHF. CDR3 sequence (DNA): TGTGCCAGCAGCTTACGCGGACAGGGACAGACAGATAGCAATCAGCCCCAGCATTTT.

As concerns this clone: At one end, the junction sequence differs from germline, possibly due to a read error. In DNA form, the CDR3 reads TGCGCCAGCGGCTTACGTCCCGGAGATACGCAGTATTTT. Protein: CASGLRPGDTQYF. The chain carries TRBV5-1 and TRBJ2-3; D gene unclear. The CDR3 contains 13 residues. Germline loops: CDR1 SGHRS, CDR2 YFSETQ. Variable domain in full (rest from reference TRBV5-1 and TRBJ2-3): KAGVTQTPRYLIKTRGQQVTLSCSPISGHRSVSWYQQTPGQGLQFLFEYFSETQRNKGNFPGRFSGRQFSNSRSEMNVSTLELGDSALYLCASGLRPGDTQYFGPGTRLTVL.

This sequence joins TRBV20-1 and TRBJ1-2; tentative D call: TRBD1 (6 bases). CDR3 length equals 11 residues. Germline V gives CDR1 DFQATT, CDR2 SNEGSKA (reference sequence). V was pared by 6 bases and J by 8 bases, with 13 bases between. This CDR3 is CSAKTGLGYTF. The DNA of the CDR3 is TGCAGTGCCAAAACAGGGTTGGGCTACACCTTC.